A single sample gave rise to the 4 T cell receptor beta chains below, sequenced in a study of chemoradiotherapy in HPV16-positive cancers. Produced via immunoSEQ multiplex PCR; TCRdb's table is partial and in-frame only. Found here are about 29,000 clones, about 91% of them singletons; the top ten hold about 20%. The sequencing used blood, collected from a patient who underwent chemoradiotherapy. These receptor sequences come from a human donor with HPV-associated anogenital cancer.

The sample holds one count of this clone. The rearrangement joins TRBV30 to TRBJ2-3, with D possibly TRBD2 on 5 matching bases. The CDR3 has 12 residues. Germline V lookup: CDR1 GTSNPN, CDR2 SVGIG (reference sequence). The CDR3 DNA reads TGTGCGCACGGGCGGGTATCAGATACGCAGTATTTT. This translates into CAHGRVSDTQYF.

The V gene is TRBV18, the J gene TRBJ2-7; D possibly matches TRBD1 or TRBD2 (5 bases each). V was cut by 0 bases and J by 3 bases, with 12 bases left in between. Germline V CDR1 and CDR2: KGHSH, LQKENI. The CDR3 is made up of 15 amino acids. The CDR3 coding sequence is TGTGCCAGCTCACCACCCGGGACGGTAGGCTACGAGCAGTACTTC. Its translation: CASSPPGTVGYEQYF.

Here the CDR3 reads CASSVAGARAETQYF. CDR3 bases: TGTGCCAGCAGCGTAGCAGGCGCCAGGGCAGAGACCCAGTACTTC. The chain is built from TRBV9 and TRBJ2-5; D might be TRBD1 (5 bases). CDR3 length equals 15 residues. Trimming shortened V by 0 bases and J by 4 bases, and 13 bases separated the two germline ends. Per germline, CDR1 SGDLS and CDR2 YYNGEE.

J is TRBJ2-3 and V is TRBV29-1; TRBD1 might be the D (6 bases). Germline CDR1 reads SQVTM; CDR2 reads ANQGSEA. V was clipped by 8 bases and J by 2 bases, with 11 bases between them. The CDR3 totals 12 residues. The CDR3 spells CSLGGLTDTQYF. In DNA, the CDR3 is TGCAGCCTTGGGGGCCTCACAGATACGCAGTATTTT.